These 5 T cell receptor beta chains were all obtained from the same sample, sequenced in a study of blood T cell repertoires in COVID-19. Measured with immunoSEQ multiplex PCR; TCRdb has only the in-frame clones, and not every one. The sample has about 250,000 clones; about 83% are singletons. Material: peripheral blood. The receptors stem from a man aged 35 to 55 with active or convalescent COVID-19.

The chain carries TRBV19 and TRBJ2-2; the D gene is possibly TRBD1 (5 bases). CDR3 length: 15 amino acids. Trimming cost V 7 bases and J 4 bases, with 16 bases left between them. Germline V CDR1 and CDR2: LNHDA, SQIVND (reference sequence). The CDR3 is CASTSSSGFTGELFF. DNA of the CDR3: TGTGCCAGTACCTCATCCTCAGGGTTCACCGGGGAGCTGTTTTTT.

The chain employs TRBV5-6 and TRBJ1-2; TRBD1 matches 7 bases. After removal of 2 bases from V and 4 bases from J, the junction contained 8 bases not matched to a gene. The germline CDR1 and CDR2 sequences are SGHDT and YYEEEE. The CDR3 spans 15 residues. The CDR3 coding sequence is TGTGCCAGCAGCTTACCCGGGACAGATCTCTATGGCTACACCTTC. Translation: CASSLPGTDLYGYTF.

The rearrangement joins TRBV5-1 to TRBJ1-1, with 8 bases that match TRBD1. The CDR3 covers 16 residues. In germline, CDR1 is SGHRS, CDR2 YFSETQ. After removal of 4 bases from V and 1 base from J, the junction contained 9 bases not matched to a gene. This chain's CDR3 is CASSAGQGRRNTEAFF. In nucleotides, the CDR3 is TGCGCCAGCAGCGCTGGACAGGGAAGAAGGAACACTGAAGCTTTCTTT.

This clone was seen only a few times. This chain uses TRBV6-6 with TRBJ1-6, with 10 bases aligning to TRBD1. This CDR3 region has 14 residues. From germline, CDR1 is MNHNY and CDR2 SVGAGI (reference sequence). The V gene end was trimmed by 5 bases and the J gene end by 10 bases; junction bases not matched to a gene: 5. DNA for the CDR3: TGTGCCAGCAGTGTGGACAGGGGGTACTCACCCCTCCACTTT. Amino acids: CASSVDRGYSPLHF.

A few counts support this clone. V is TRBV30 and J is TRBJ2-1; tentative D call: TRBD1 (6 bases). The CDR3 covers 12 residues. The germline gives CDR1 GTSNPN, CDR2 SVGIG (reference sequence). Trimming removed 5 bases at V and 12 bases at J, with 17 bases between. The CDR3 is CAWAATGSTQFF. In nucleotides, the CDR3 is TGTGCCTGGGCCGCAACAGGGTCGACGCAGTTCTTC. The whole variable domain, remainder taken from reference TRBV30 and TRBJ2-1, is SQTIHQWPATLVQPVGSPLSLECTVEGTSNPNLYWYRQAAGRGLQLLFYSVGIGQISSEVPQNLSASRPQDRQFILSSKKLLLSDSGFYLCAWAATGSTQFFGPGTRLTVL.